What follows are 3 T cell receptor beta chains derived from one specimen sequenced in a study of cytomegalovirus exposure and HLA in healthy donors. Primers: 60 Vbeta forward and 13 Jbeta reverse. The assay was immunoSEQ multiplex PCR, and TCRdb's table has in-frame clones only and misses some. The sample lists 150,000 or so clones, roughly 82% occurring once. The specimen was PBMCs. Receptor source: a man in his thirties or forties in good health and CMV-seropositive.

The chain's CDR3 is CAWKVAGGTDTQYF. CDR3 nucleotide sequence: TGTGCCTGGAAAGTAGCGGGGGGCACAGATACGCAGTATTTT. This chain connects TRBV30 to TRBJ2-3; 9 positions match TRBD2. J gave up 1 base and V 4 bases, and 3 bases lay outside the gene matches. This CDR3 is 14 amino acids long. Germline CDR1 is GTSNPN and CDR2 is SVGIG (reference sequence).

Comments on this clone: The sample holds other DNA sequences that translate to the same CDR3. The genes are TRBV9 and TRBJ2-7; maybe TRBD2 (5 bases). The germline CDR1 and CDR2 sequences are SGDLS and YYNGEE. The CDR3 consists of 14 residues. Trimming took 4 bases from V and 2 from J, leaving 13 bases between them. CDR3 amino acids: CASSLGGAPYEQYF. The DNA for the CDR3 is TGTGCCAGCAGCCTAGGAGGCGCCCCCTACGAGCAGTACTTC.

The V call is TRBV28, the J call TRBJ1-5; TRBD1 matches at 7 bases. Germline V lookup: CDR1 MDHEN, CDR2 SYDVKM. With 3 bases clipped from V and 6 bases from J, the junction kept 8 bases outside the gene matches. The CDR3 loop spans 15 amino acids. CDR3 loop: CASSFGRGYAQPQHF. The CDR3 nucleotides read TGTGCCAGCAGTTTTGGCAGGGGGTATGCTCAGCCCCAGCATTTT.